This TCR beta chain was retrieved from a study of beta chain features in type 1 diabetes. Study findings and constraints: cDNA-based sequencing might over-represent cells highly expressing TCR. PCR might pick shorter templates more often, in the same way for patients and controls.

The authors sorted CD4+ naive, central memory, regulatory and stem cell-like memory cells via CD45RO/CCR7/CD25/CD127/CD95/CD27. Reverse transcription of all isolated RNA meant that expressed TCRB transcripts were sequenced. The table came from immunoSEQ multiplex PCR; TCRdb's copy has only in-frame clones and leaves some out. The sample records some 150,000 clones, roughly 7.2% being singletons. This CDR3 has 14 residues. V shed 1 base and J shed 0 bases, with 7 bases lying between them. Germline-derived CDR1 and CDR2 are SNHLY and FYNNEI. This clone has just a few counts. Antigen unknown. Source material: central memory CD4+ T cells from blood. The genes are TRBV2 and TRBJ2-7; D is ambiguous. The receptor was isolated from a woman aged 25 to 45 in good health. The CDR3 sequence: CASSEDSYSYEQYF. CDR3 nucleotide sequence: TGTGCCAGCAGTGAAGACAGTTACTCCTACGAGCAGTACTTC. Full variable domain (missing parts from reference TRBV2 and TRBJ2-7): EPEVTQTPSHQVTQMGQEVILRCVPISNHLYFYWYRQILGQKVEFLVSFYNNEISEKSEIFDDQFSVERPDGSNFTLKIRSTKLEDSAMYFCASSEDSYSYEQYFGPGTRLTVT.